The present entry profiles one T cell receptor (beta chain) with its context. A single record per CDR3 protein comes from TCRdb applying MiXCR to the 5' RACE reads. The sample carries about 200,000 distinct CDR3 sequences, more than 10% recorded once. This sample was included in a study of CD8 T cells in ankylosing spondylitis. Trimming at V came to 3 bases and at J to 4 bases, leaving 6 bases not matched to a gene. This CDR3 has 17 residues. Looked up from germline, CDR1 is LNHNV and CDR2 is YYDKDF (reference sequence). The source is a male donor with ankylosing spondylitis or in good health (not recorded which). The rearrangement links TRBV15 to TRBJ2-2, with 12 nucleotides matching TRBD2. The sequenced material came from blood, either unsorted or a sorted T cell fraction (not recorded which). The CDR3 region has the DNA TGTGCCACCAGCAGGGACGGACTAGCGGGGATCACCGGGGAGCTGTTTTTT. It yields the protein CATSRDGLAGITGELFF.